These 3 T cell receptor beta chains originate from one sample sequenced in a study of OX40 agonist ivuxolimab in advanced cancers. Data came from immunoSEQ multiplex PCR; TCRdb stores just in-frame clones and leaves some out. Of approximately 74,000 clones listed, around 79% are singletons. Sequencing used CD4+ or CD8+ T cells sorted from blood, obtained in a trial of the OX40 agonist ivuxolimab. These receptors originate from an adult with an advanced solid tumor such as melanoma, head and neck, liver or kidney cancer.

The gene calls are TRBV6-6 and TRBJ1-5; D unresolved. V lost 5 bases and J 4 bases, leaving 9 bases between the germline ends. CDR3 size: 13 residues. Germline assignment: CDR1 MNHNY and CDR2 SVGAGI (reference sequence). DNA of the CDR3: TGTGCCAGCAGTCCGGGTGGGAATCAGCCCCAGCATTTT. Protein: CASSPGGNQPQHF.

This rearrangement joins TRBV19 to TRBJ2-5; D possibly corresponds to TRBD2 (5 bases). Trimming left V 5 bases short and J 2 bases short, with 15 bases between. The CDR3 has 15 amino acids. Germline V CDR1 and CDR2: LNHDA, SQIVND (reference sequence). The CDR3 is CASSPNRGAQETQYF. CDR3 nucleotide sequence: TGTGCCAGTAGTCCAAACCGGGGTGCTCAAGAGACCCAGTACTTC.

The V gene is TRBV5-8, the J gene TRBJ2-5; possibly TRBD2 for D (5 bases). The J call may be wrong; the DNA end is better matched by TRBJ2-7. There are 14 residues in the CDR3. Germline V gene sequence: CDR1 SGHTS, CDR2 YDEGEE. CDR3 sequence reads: CASSLGDYSYEQYF. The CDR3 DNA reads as TGTGCCAGCAGCTTGGGAGACTACTCCTACGAGCAGTACTTC.